The clone carrying this T cell receptor delta chain was counted only a few times. The antigen is not known. Alphabeta T cells were depleted, then CD3+ Vdelta1+ Vdelta2- thymocytes were FACS-sorted. Germline loops: CDR1 TSWWSYY, CDR2 QGS. Losses at the gene ends were 2 bases for V and 0 bases for J; bases not matched to a gene: 12. The CDR3 has 19 amino acids. The sample is drawn from a study of Vδ1+ human thymocytes. Broader study findings: Thymic TRG and TRD repertoires appeared highly polyclonal. Bulk data may be misread because of unexpected Vdelta2 sequences. Despite high sort purity, 20% to 25% of thymic T cell receptor delta sequences were Vdelta2.

Sequences come from RNA converted to cDNA by reverse transcription. CDR3 amplicons came from multiplex PCR with pooled V-gene forward and constant-region reverse primers. TCRdb re-called the multiplex PCR reads using CATT. The table records about 53,000 delta-chain clones, about 15% of them present only once. The sample was Vdelta1+ gamma-delta thymocytes from the thymus. Documented subset: FACS-sorted CD3+ TCRalphabeta- TCRVdelta1+ TCRVdelta2- thymocytes. V usage is TRDV1 and J usage is TRDJ1; 10 bases line up with TRDD3. The TCR was taken from a girl under three years old who had congenital heart surgery. This chain's CDR3 is CALGESYIWGILHTDKLIF. In DNA, the CDR3 is TGTGCTCTTGGGGAATCCTACATATGGGGGATACTCCACACCGATAAACTCATCTTT.